Each of the 25 T cell receptor beta chains below was sequenced from the same sample in a study of identifying expanded T cells in peripheral blood. Only in-frame clones appear in the TCRdb table, and some are missing; sequencing was by immunoSEQ multiplex PCR. The sample includes about 86,000 clones, 70% to 90% of them seen just once. Specimen: blood. The receptors derive from a person aged 18 to 70 in good health.

The rearrangement uses TRBV9 and TRBJ1-2; maybe TRBD1 (5 bases). The CDR3 loop spans 16 amino acids. Deletions cut 0 bases from V and 5 bases from J, with 17 bases between. Germline CDR1 reads SGDLS; CDR2 reads YYNGEE. The CDR3 spells CASSVGGQENWYGYTF. CDR3 sequence (DNA): TGTGCCAGCAGCGTAGGAGGACAAGAAAATTGGTATGGCTACACCTTC.

This clone has only one observation. The V call is TRBV10-3, the J call TRBJ2-2; D perhaps matches TRBD1 (5 bases). Trimming removed 6 bases from V and 2 bases from J, with 10 bases in between. The CDR3 is 14 amino acids. Germline assignment: CDR1 ENHRY and CDR2 SYGVKD. CDR3 coding DNA: TGTGCCATCAGCATGACAGAAAACACCGGGGAGCTGTTTTTT. It translates to CAISMTENTGELFF.

This chain joins TRBV4-3 and TRBJ2-7; 8 nucleotides line up with TRBD1. The J segment lost 5 bases and the V segment lost 2 bases, leaving 8 bases of the junction unmatched. Germline assignment: CDR1 LGHNA and CDR2 YSLEER. The CDR3 extends over 15 amino acids. The DNA for the CDR3 is TGCGCCAGCAGCCAAACCCGACAGGGGCGAGACGAGCAGTACTTC. Protein: CASSQTRQGRDEQYF.

This chain links TRBV9 with TRBJ1-1; D unclear. Germline V CDR1 and CDR2: SGDLS, YYNGEE. The length of the CDR3 is 13 residues. The V and J ends lost 3 bases and 11 bases respectively, with 17 bases between them. The CDR3 protein is CASSGGLGLSAFF. CDR3 DNA sequence: TGTGCCAGCAGCGGCGGACTGGGCCTATCGGCTTTCTTT.

This clone was seen more than once but under ten times. The chain recombines TRBV6-6 with TRBJ1-2; D is unclear. Trimming stripped 7 bases from V and 1 base from J, with 13 bases between. The length of the CDR3 is 14 residues. Germline CDR1 and CDR2: MNHNY and SVGAGI (reference sequence). The CDR3 DNA reads as TGTGCCAGCACCCAGACGAGAGATAACTATGGCTACACCTTC. Its translation is CASTQTRDNYGYTF.

The chain joins TRBV5-6 to TRBJ1-5; perhaps TRBD1 as D (5 bases). Deletions cut 4 bases from V and 1 base from J, with 18 bases between. Germline V gives CDR1 SGHDT, CDR2 YYEEEE. The length of the CDR3 is 17 residues. The CDR3 sequence is CASSKDQGLLSNQPQHF. Written as DNA, the CDR3 is TGTGCCAGCAGCAAGGACCAGGGCTTGTTGAGCAATCAGCCCCAGCATTTT.

This chain connects TRBV7-2 to TRBJ1-2, with D tentatively TRBD1 (6 bases). The CDR3 consists of 16 residues. Germline V gene data show CDR1 as SGHTA and CDR2 as FQGNSA. V lost 5 bases to trimming and J lost 5 bases, with 21 bases between them. CDR3 amino acids: CASSLTYGDIRYGYTF. In DNA form, the CDR3 reads TGTGCCAGCAGCCTCACCTACGGGGACATTCGGTATGGCTACACCTTC.

The rearrangement joins TRBV11-2 to TRBJ1-4; D might be TRBD1 (6 bases). This CDR3 has 15 residues. Trimming shortened V by 5 bases and J by 5 bases, and 15 bases separated the two germline ends. The germline V gene has CDR1 SGHAT and CDR2 FQNNGV. The CDR3 protein is CASSPAWTVNEKLFF. The CDR3 bases are TGTGCCAGCAGCCCCGCGTGGACAGTCAATGAAAAACTGTTTTTT. Using reference TRBV11-2 and TRBJ1-4 for the parts outside the CDR3, the full variable domain is EAGVAQSPRYKIIEKRQSVAFWCNPISGHATLYWYQQILGQGPKLLIQFQNNGVVDDSQLPKDRFSAERLKGVDSTLKIQPAKLEDSAVYLCASSPAWTVNEKLFFGSGTQLSVL.

The V and J genes are TRBV5-6 and TRBJ2-5; the D is unclear. The CDR3 is 12 amino acids. V was trimmed by 2 bases and J by 2 bases, leaving 4 bases between them. Germline CDR1 is SGHDT and CDR2 is YYEEEE. The CDR3 DNA sequence: TGTGCCAGCAGCTTCCCTCAAGAGACCCAGTACTTC. Residues: CASSFPQETQYF.

This chain connects TRBV18 to TRBJ2-7, with 7 bases identical to TRBD1. The CDR3 is made up of 18 amino acids. Trimming cost V 0 bases and J 3 bases; bases outside gene matches: 14. Germline assignment: CDR1 KGHSH and CDR2 LQKENI. Here the CDR3 reads CASSPPLGGGDSIYEQYF. DNA of the CDR3: TGTGCCAGCTCACCACCGTTAGGAGGTGGGGACAGTATCTACGAGCAGTACTTC.

This chain uses TRBV4-3 with TRBJ1-4, with no clear D. The CDR3 runs to 13 residues. V shed 0 bases and J shed 8 bases, with 7 bases lying between them. Germline V gene sequence: CDR1 LGHNA, CDR2 YSLEER. DNA for the CDR3: TGCGCCAGCAGCCAAGATCGTAGGGAAAAACTGTTTTTT. This translates into CASSQDRREKLFF.

The chain carries TRBV7-9 and TRBJ1-3, with TRBD1 matching 8 bases. This CDR3 spans 18 amino acids. V lost 2 bases and J lost 0; bases outside the gene matches: 9. Germline assignment: CDR1 SEHNR and CDR2 FQNEAQ (reference sequence). The CDR3 nucleotides are TGTGCCAGCAGCTTAAGTCGACAGGGGTGGTTCTCTGGAAACACCATATATTTT. Translating it yields CASSLSRQGWFSGNTIYF.

The V call is TRBV4-1, the J call TRBJ2-1; 11 nucleotides agree with TRBD2. Trimming removed 7 bases from V and 10 bases from J; junction bases left unmatched: 12. This CDR3 has 15 residues. Germline assignment: CDR1 MGHRA and CDR2 YSYEKL. CDR3 region: CASTTLGTSGSEQFF. In nucleotides, the CDR3 is TGCGCCAGCACTACCCTCGGGACTAGCGGCTCGGAGCAGTTCTTC.

This chain joins TRBV19 and TRBJ1-5; the match to TRBD1 covers 12 bases. The V gene's germline CDR1 is LNHDA and CDR2 SQIVND (reference sequence). V shed 4 bases and J 3 bases; nucleotides not matched to a gene: 4. The CDR3 consists of 16 residues. This CDR3 is CASSKLGQGANQPQHF. CDR3 nucleotides: TGTGCCAGTAGTAAGCTGGGACAGGGGGCCAATCAGCCCCAGCATTTT.

The chain carries TRBV18 and TRBJ1-1; no firm D call. The ends were cut back, 1 base at V and 3 bases at J, with 12 bases in the middle. The CDR3 runs 15 residues. Germline CDR1 is KGHSH and CDR2 is LQKENI. The CDR3 region is CASSPRTGWDTEAFF. The CDR3 DNA is TGTGCCAGCTCACCACGCACGGGCTGGGACACTGAAGCTTTCTTT.

The genes are TRBV27 and TRBJ1-1; no reliable D call. CDR3 length equals 12 residues. The V end lost 5 bases, the J end lost 1 base, and 5 bases lay between the germline ends. Germline V gives CDR1 MNHEY, CDR2 SMNVEV (reference sequence). The CDR3 nucleotides read TGTGCCAGCAGTGCGGAGAACACTGAAGCTTTCTTT. It translates to CASSAENTEAFF.

This chain links TRBV15 with TRBJ2-1, with 8 bases lining up with TRBD1. CDR3 length: 14 residues. V gave up 7 bases and J gave up 7 bases; unmatched junction bases: 9. Germline values: CDR1 LNHNV, CDR2 YYDKDF (reference sequence). The CDR3 sequence is CATNDRGFWNEQFF. DNA of the CDR3: TGTGCCACCAACGACAGGGGTTTTTGGAATGAGCAGTTCTTC.

This chain connects TRBV27 to TRBJ2-2; D uncertain. CDR3 size: 12 residues. Germline CDR1 and CDR2: MNHEY and SMNVEV (reference sequence). Trimming removed 5 bases at V and 5 bases at J, with 6 bases between. The CDR3 spells CASSPLTGELFF. In DNA form, the CDR3 reads TGTGCCAGCAGTCCCCTGACCGGGGAGCTGTTTTTT.

The chain links TRBV7-9 to TRBJ2-7, with a weak D call TRBD1 (6 bases). This CDR3 region has 12 residues. Trimming removed 3 bases from V and 4 bases from J, with 7 bases in between. In germline, CDR1 is SEHNR, CDR2 FQNEAQ (reference sequence). CDR3 nucleotides: TGTGCCAGCAGCTTTGACAGGTACGAGCAGTACTTC. Translation: CASSFDRYEQYF.

The gene calls are TRBV6-1 and TRBJ1-5, with unresolved D. The V gene's germline CDR1 is MNHNS and CDR2 SASEGT. The V and J ends lost 8 bases and 0 bases respectively, with 8 bases between them. The CDR3 runs to 13 residues. The CDR3 region is CASEWISNQPQHF. CDR3 DNA sequence: TGTGCCAGCGAGTGGATTAGCAATCAGCCCCAGCATTTT.

The rearrangement joins TRBV7-2 to TRBJ1-2; D is unresolved. The V end lost 3 bases, the J end lost 6 bases, and 17 bases lay between the germline ends. Germline values: CDR1 SGHTA, CDR2 FQGNSA. This CDR3 has 15 residues. This CDR3 reads CASSFAGTSINGYTF. CDR3 DNA: TGTGCCAGCAGCTTCGCAGGAACCAGTATTAATGGCTACACCTTC.

CDR3 sequence: CASSQEGFSNQPQHF. The CDR3 DNA reads TGCGCCAGCAGCCAAGAGGGGTTTAGCAATCAGCCCCAGCATTTT. This chain links TRBV4-3 with TRBJ1-5, with no clear D. Germline V CDR1 and CDR2: LGHNA, YSLEER. CDR3 size: 15 residues. V dropped 0 bases and J dropped 0 bases, with 6 bases sitting between them.

Only one count was recorded for this clone. The chain combines TRBV30 with TRBJ1-5; D not resolved. The ends were cut back, 0 bases at V and 4 bases at J, with 7 bases in the middle. The CDR3 consists of 13 residues. Germline V gives CDR1 GTSNPN, CDR2 SVGIG (reference sequence). CDR3 sequence reads: CAWSVLFNQPQHF. CDR3 nucleotide sequence: TGTGCCTGGAGTGTACTTTTTAATCAGCCCCAGCATTTT.

The chain joins TRBV18 to TRBJ2-7; 8 positions match TRBD2. After removal of 2 bases from V and 6 bases from J, the junction contained 6 bases not matched to a gene. Per the germline V gene, CDR1 is KGHSH and CDR2 is LQKENI. This CDR3 has 14 residues. The CDR3 loop is CASSPTGGLSEQYF. CDR3 coding DNA: TGTGCCAGCTCACCAACGGGGGGGCTGTCCGAGCAGTACTTC.

This clone was seen once. This chain joins TRBV27 and TRBJ1-5, with 9 bases lining up with TRBD1. This CDR3 has 12 residues. The V segment lost 6 bases and the J segment 7 bases; nucleotides outside the gene matches: 1. CDR1 and CDR2 from the germline V gene are MNHEY and SMNVEV (reference sequence). CDR3 amino acids: CASRTGGQPQHF. As DNA, the CDR3 is TGTGCCAGCAGGACAGGGGGGCAGCCCCAGCATTTT.